One TCR beta chain is described in this entry. Its antigen remains undetermined. The record has no base qualities; no much larger clone is one base away. The library was generated by the immunoSEQ multiplex PCR assay. Rearranged TCR beta chain sequences were amplified with the hsTCRB Kit following the manufacturer's protocol. An Illumina MiSeq was used to sequence the TCRB libraries. Per the authors' processing: Demultiplexing, trimming and gene mapping were performed with the kit vendor's proprietary platform. Held by TCRdb, this immuneACCESS table contains in-frame sequences only and omits some clones. Under half of the omission traces to an unresolved V gene where checked; the cause of the rest is unknown. The DNA gave D and trimming, while V, J and clone size come from that table. The sample table shows 85,000 to 100,000 clones, and about four fifths are seen once. The ten largest account for 7% to 8% of the sample.

From cysteine to phenylalanine, the CDR3 is 14 amino acids long. Kept here is only the CDR3 DNA, which spans 42 bases and is read in frame from base 1. The germline V gene yields SNHLY for CDR1 and FYNNEI for CDR2. Trimming at the junction amounts to 3 bases on V and 4 bases on J, and the germline ends lie 9 bases apart. The data belong to a study of a mutant IDH1 vaccine in newly diagnosed glioma (dated by TCRdb to the early 2020s). For context, the study as a whole: Of the approximately 30 treated patients, approximately 60% were male and roughly 40% were female, and a mean age of approximately 40 years was recorded. Prior to enrollment, patients had been given standard therapy consisting of radiotherapy alone, temozolomide alone, or radiochemotherapy with temozolomide, with the combination given to most patients. Peripheral blood was collected at six visits: V03 (baseline), V05, V07, V10, V12 and V13. Longitudinal TCRB deep sequencing was done for 25 treated patients, wherever samples were available for exploratory analyses.

Results and caveats for the whole study, not just this receptor: Changes in the top peripheral T cell clonotypes picked up by TCRB sequencing did not appear to be linked to pseudoprogression. Availability determined which PBMC samples were chosen for TCRB deep sequencing. The authors stated that sample limitations prevented analyses of patient blood samples from being reproduced. Vaccine-induced immune responses across multiple MHC alleles were detected in over 80% of patients.

This specimen's time point label, interpreted: baseline, week 1 (first vaccination visit). Reading the label with the study, this specimen's treatment or condition is: pre-vaccination baseline after standard-of-care therapy. Donors had newly diagnosed WHO grade 3 or 4 IDH1-mutant astrocytomas with loss of nuclear ATRX. The samples were drawn from NOA16, a multicentre, single-arm, open-label phase I trial in Germany that tested a mutant IDH1 peptide vaccine in humans for the first time. Blood drawn at visit V03 was used as the baseline sample for immunogenicity testing. Genomic DNA for TCRB sequencing was extracted from EDTA blood using the DNeasy Blood and Tissue Kit.

The chain is assembled from TRBV2 and TRBJ2-2; the D gene is possibly TRBD2, with 5 bases matching. Specimen: PBMCs, collected from a glioma patient treated with radiotherapy, temozolomide or both. This clonotype was obtained from a woman aged 50 to 65 with glioma. The DNA is TGTGCCAGCAGTGAGTTCCGGGGCACCGGGGAGCTGTTTTTT. Its protein reads: CASSEFRGTGELFF.